This T cell receptor beta chain was captured by sequencing in a study of blood T cell repertoires in COVID-19. Study context: Material from acute and convalescent COVID-19 was sourced from the United States, Italy and Spain. Nucleic acid was either cDNA or gDNA, and it came from T cells, B-cell-depleted T cells, or PBMCs.

Germline CDR1 KGHSH, CDR2 LQKENI. V dropped 2 bases and J dropped 4; count of bases not matched to a gene: 6. CDR3 length: 15 amino acids. Measured with immunoSEQ multiplex PCR; TCRdb has only the in-frame clones, and not every one. Of 260,000 or so clones listed, 85% were seen once; the top ten hold about 2.5%. Cohorts were based on clinical histories the participants reported. What the recovered Cohort 3 donors had was two negative PCRs, clearance, or symptom resolution. This sequence joins TRBV18 and TRBJ2-3, with TRBD2 matching 7 bases. Sequencing was done on a sample of PBMCs or T cells enriched from blood (not recorded which). The source of this sequence is a woman aged 50 to 60 who had recovered from COVID-19. The chain's CDR3 is CASSPLSLAADTQYF. The CDR3 region has the DNA TGTGCCAGCTCACCATTGAGCCTAGCGGCAGATACGCAGTATTTT. The whole variable domain, remainder taken from reference TRBV18 and TRBJ2-3, is NAGVMQNPRHLVRRRGQEARLRCSPMKGHSHVYWYRQLPEEGLKFMVYLQKENIIDESGMPKERFSAEFPKEGPSILRIQQVVRGDSAAYFCASSPLSLAADTQYFGPGTRLTVL.